These 31 T cell receptor beta chains came from one sample sequenced in a study of early stage breast cancer tumors. The table came from immunoSEQ multiplex PCR; TCRdb's copy has only in-frame clones and leaves some out. The table has around 48,000 clones, just over 90% seen once; the top ten hold 5%. The sequenced material came from blood. The receptor set was obtained from a person aged 65 to 85 with breast cancer.

The CDR3, as DNA: TGTGCCAGCAGTCAAAAGGGACTGCGCGATCAGCCCCAGCATTTT. It encodes CASSQKGLRDQPQHF. The chain links TRBV6-5 to TRBJ1-5, with D possibly matching TRBD1 (5 bases). The CDR3 contains 15 residues. Germline CDR1 and CDR2: MNHEY and SVGAGI. V dropped 5 bases and J dropped 5 bases, with 16 bases sitting between them.

The chain has TRBV28 and TRBJ2-7; no definite D call. This CDR3 region has 14 residues. The ends were cut back, 2 bases at V and 2 bases at J, with 10 bases in the middle. Germline CDR1 and CDR2: MDHEN and SYDVKM. The CDR3 DNA reads as TGTGCCAGCAGTTTAGGCAGGCGCGCCTACGAGCAGTACTTC. Translation: CASSLGRRAYEQYF.

The V and J genes are TRBV28 and TRBJ2-7, with 7 bases matching TRBD1. V shed 8 bases, J shed 0 bases, and the junction held 4 bases outside the gene matches. The V gene's germline CDR1 is MDHEN and CDR2 SYDVKM. This CDR3 has 13 amino acids. CDR3 loop: CASGDRNSYEQYF. Written as DNA, the CDR3 is TGTGCCAGCGGGGACAGAAACTCCTACGAGCAGTACTTC.

The chain links TRBV28 to TRBJ1-5; D is unresolved. From germline, CDR1 is MDHEN and CDR2 SYDVKM. The CDR3 runs to 16 residues. Trimming took off 3 bases at V and 0 bases at J, with 12 bases between the two ends. The CDR3 DNA reads TGTGCCAGCAGTTTGCACAGAGGGTATAGCAATCAGCCCCAGCATTTT. The encoded protein is CASSLHRGYSNQPQHF. The entire variable domain, with the rest obtained from reference TRBV28 and TRBJ1-5, is as follows: DVKVTQSSRYLVKRTGEKVFLECVQDMDHENMFWYRQDPGLGLRLIYFSYDVKMKEKGDIPEGYSVSREKKERFSLILESASTNQTSMYLCASSLHRGYSNQPQHFGDGTRLSIL.

The J gene is TRBJ1-6, the V gene TRBV30; TRBD1 agrees at 7 bases. After removal of 3 bases from V and 8 bases from J, the junction contained 7 bases not matched to a gene. Germline CDR1 and CDR2: GTSNPN and SVGIG (reference sequence). This CDR3 is built from 14 residues. Here the CDR3 reads CAWSYRGSDSPLHF. CDR3 nucleotide sequence: TGTGCCTGGAGCTACAGGGGATCGGATTCACCCCTCCACTTT.

The chain employs TRBV18 and TRBJ2-5, with D tentatively TRBD1 (6 bases). Germline V gives CDR1 KGHSH, CDR2 LQKENI. Trimming shortened V by 8 bases and J by 4 bases, and 17 bases separated the two germline ends. The CDR3 contains 14 residues. The CDR3 loop is CASRDNLGGETQYF. In DNA, the CDR3 is TGTGCCAGCCGGGACAACCTGGGTGGAGAGACCCAGTACTTC.

This chain connects TRBV11-1 to TRBJ2-7; D is ambiguous. Germline-derived CDR1 and CDR2 are SGHAT and FQDESV (reference sequence). The CDR3 has 15 residues. The germline V and J ends were trimmed by 4 bases and 2 bases, with 15 bases remaining between them. The CDR3 coding sequence is TGTGCCAGCAGCTCCAGCAGGAAAACCCCCTACGAGCAGTACTTC. Translation: CASSSSRKTPYEQYF. Based on the CDR3 plus reference TRBV11-1 and TRBJ2-7, the full variable domain is EAEVAQSPRYKITEKSQAVAFWCDPISGHATLYWYRQILGQGPELLVQFQDESVVDDSQLPKDRFSAERLKGVDSTLKIQPAELGDSAMYLCASSSSRKTPYEQYFGPGTRLTVT.

This chain uses TRBV7-2 with TRBJ1-1; the D gene is possibly TRBD1 (6 bases). CDR1 and CDR2 (germline): SGHTA, FQGNSA. CDR3 length: 17 amino acids. V was cut by 1 base and J by 0 bases, with 15 bases left in between. The CDR3 DNA sequence: TGTGCCAGCAGCTTAGGTACTCGACAGGCATTGAACACTGAAGCTTTCTTT. It yields the protein CASSLGTRQALNTEAFF.

This clone has just a few counts. The rearrangement joins TRBV7-9 to TRBJ2-7; TRBD2 matches at 9 bases. V trimming: 5 bases; J trimming: 3 bases; junction bases outside the gene matches: 8. Germline V gene lookup returns CDR1 SEHNR and CDR2 FQNEAQ (reference sequence). This CDR3 is built from 15 residues. The CDR3 spells CASSAEGLADYEQYF. The CDR3 DNA reads as TGTGCCAGCAGCGCAGAGGGACTAGCAGACTACGAGCAGTACTTC.

A single count supports this clone. The rearrangement uses TRBV5-1 and TRBJ1-5; 9 bases map to TRBD1. The CDR3 is 15 amino acids. With 4 bases clipped from V and 3 bases from J, the junction kept 5 bases outside the gene matches. Germline V lookup: CDR1 SGHRS, CDR2 YFSETQ. The CDR3 loop is CASSEQGAYNQPQHF. Written as DNA, the CDR3 is TGCGCCAGCAGCGAACAGGGGGCGTACAATCAGCCCCAGCATTTT. Complete variable domain (other parts from reference TRBV5-1 and TRBJ1-5): KAGVTQTPRYLIKTRGQQVTLSCSPISGHRSVSWYQQTPGQGLQFLFEYFSETQRNKGNFPGRFSGRQFSNSRSEMNVSTLELGDSALYLCASSEQGAYNQPQHFGDGTRLSIL.

V is TRBV7-2 and J is TRBJ1-5; possibly TRBD1 for D (6 bases). There are 15 residues in the CDR3. CDR1 SGHTA and CDR2 FQGNSA come from the germline V gene. V gave up 1 base and J gave up 4 bases, with 11 bases separating them. This chain's CDR3 is CASSLGGTSNQPQHF. Written as DNA, the CDR3 is TGTGCCAGCAGCTTAGGTGGGACATCTAATCAGCCCCAGCATTTT.

This rearrangement joins TRBV4-3 to TRBJ2-3, with 11 positions matching TRBD2. The CDR3 sequence is 17 residues long. CDR1 and CDR2 (germline): LGHNA, YSLEER. The J segment lost 6 bases and the V segment lost 4 bases, leaving 12 bases of the junction unmatched. CDR3 amino acids: CASSLTYSGGAGDTQYF. The CDR3 DNA follows: TGCGCCAGCAGCCTGACCTATAGCGGGGGGGCGGGGGATACGCAGTATTTT.

The chain combines TRBV10-3 with TRBJ1-2; TRBD1 matches at 9 bases. CDR1 and CDR2 from the germline V gene are ENHRY and SYGVKD. This CDR3 has 17 amino acids. V lost 8 bases, J lost 0 bases, and 13 bases stayed unmatched. CDR3 residues: CAIFPGQGLVSNYGYTF. DNA of the CDR3: TGTGCCATCTTCCCGGGACAGGGATTAGTGTCTAACTATGGCTACACCTTC.

The chain joins TRBV6-6 to TRBJ2-7; 9 bases are shared with TRBD1. The V gene's germline CDR1 is MNHNY and CDR2 SVGAGI (reference sequence). There are 15 residues in the CDR3. V shed 6 bases and J 4 bases; nucleotides not matched to a gene: 10. The CDR3 here is CASRQLGQGGYEQYF. The CDR3 bases are TGTGCCAGCAGACAGTTGGGACAGGGAGGGTACGAGCAGTACTTC.

In its sample, this clone was seen a few times. V gene TRBV6-5 combines with J gene TRBJ2-7; perhaps TRBD2 as D (5 bases). The germline V and J ends were trimmed by 0 bases and 2 bases, with 11 bases remaining between them. This CDR3 is 15 amino acids long. CDR1 MNHEY and CDR2 SVGAGI come from the germline V gene. The CDR3 is CASSYSPDLTYEQYF. The CDR3 nucleotides read TGTGCCAGCAGTTACTCCCCGGACTTGACCTACGAGCAGTACTTC.

The V call is TRBV6-6, the J call TRBJ1-2; a weak D match, TRBD1 (5 bases). Trimming removed 0 bases from V and 5 bases from J, with 13 bases in between. The V gene's germline CDR1 is MNHNY and CDR2 SVGAGI (reference sequence). The CDR3 runs to 15 residues. The CDR3 sequence is CASSYSGPGGYGYTF. The CDR3 DNA reads as TGTGCCAGCAGTTACTCGGGGCCCGGAGGGTATGGCTACACCTTC.

The CDR3 nucleotides read TGTGCCAGTACCAACCCAGGGACTGGGAACACTGAAGCTTTCTTT. It translates to CASTNPGTGNTEAFF. V and J are TRBV19 and TRBJ1-1, with a weak D call TRBD1 (5 bases). V lost 7 bases and J lost 1, with 16 bases in between. This CDR3 is 15 amino acids long. The germline gives CDR1 LNHDA, CDR2 SQIVND (reference sequence).

This clone was recorded once. The rearrangement joins TRBV19 to TRBJ1-4; TRBD1 matches 10 bases. J was trimmed by 8 bases and V by 4 bases; bases with no gene match: 13. This CDR3 is built from 17 residues. The germline V gene encodes CDR1 LNHDA and CDR2 SQIVND (reference sequence). The CDR3 bases are TGTGCCAGTAGTACCCGACAGGGGGCTGGCCCTAGGGAAAAACTGTTTTTT. Translating it yields CASSTRQGAGPREKLFF. Supplemented by reference TRBV19 and TRBJ1-4, the full variable domain reads DGGITQSPKYLFRKEGQNVTLSCEQNLNHDAMYWYRQDPGQGLRLIYYSQIVNDFQKGDIAEGYSVSREKKESFPLTVTSAQKNPTAFYLCASSTRQGAGPREKLFFGSGTQLSVL.

This clone came up once. The J gene is TRBJ1-3, the V gene TRBV6-5; D unresolved. The CDR3 length is 16 residues. The germline V and J ends were trimmed by 0 bases and 0 bases, with 9 bases remaining between them. Germline loops: CDR1 MNHEY, CDR2 SVGAGI. DNA for the CDR3: TGTGCCAGCAGTTACTCGCCGGGAGGCTCTGGAAACACCATATATTTT. Protein product: CASSYSPGGSGNTIYF.

This sequence joins TRBV28 and TRBJ1-5; 9 bases match TRBD1. Losses at the gene ends were 5 bases for V and 3 bases for J; bases not matched to a gene: 5. Germline CDR1 reads MDHEN; CDR2 reads SYDVKM. The CDR3 runs to 15 residues. In nucleotides, the CDR3 is TGTGCCAGCAGTAGGGGGGACAGGGACAATCAGCCCCAGCATTTT. This codes for CASSRGDRDNQPQHF.

The chain combines TRBV7-9 with TRBJ1-2; D unresolved. Germline values: CDR1 SEHNR, CDR2 FQNEAQ (reference sequence). The CDR3 is 16 residues long. Trimming pared 1 base from V and 6 bases from J, leaving 18 bases between. The CDR3 here is CASSLDPLGAKNGYTF. CDR3 bases: TGTGCCAGCAGCTTAGATCCCCTGGGCGCGAAGAATGGCTACACCTTC.

The CDR3 region is CASSPAGDVYNSPLHF. In DNA, the CDR3 is TGTGCCAGCTCACCCGCAGGGGATGTCTATAATTCACCCCTCCACTTT. The V gene is TRBV18, the J gene TRBJ1-6; a possible D gene is TRBD1 (6 bases). The V gene's germline CDR1 is KGHSH and CDR2 LQKENI. This CDR3 has 16 amino acids. V dropped 3 bases and J dropped 3 bases, with 12 bases sitting between them.

The V gene is TRBV2, the J gene TRBJ1-1; 7 positions match TRBD1. Germline CDR1 and CDR2: SNHLY and FYNNEI. There are 13 residues in the CDR3. Trimming took 8 bases from V and 0 from J; bases not matched to a gene: 3. The CDR3 nucleotides read TGTGCCAGCCCGGACAGGTTGAACACTGAAGCTTTCTTT. Translation gives CASPDRLNTEAFF.

The CDR3 sequence: CASSLAATSGYNEQFF. CDR3 bases: TGTGCCAGCAGCTTAGCAGCGACTAGCGGTTACAATGAGCAGTTCTTC. The V gene is TRBV7-2, the J gene TRBJ2-1; 9 bases map to TRBD2. The CDR3 has 16 residues. V shed 0 bases, J shed 4 bases, and the junction held 4 bases outside the gene matches. Germline V gene lookup returns CDR1 SGHTA and CDR2 FQGNSA.

The chain combines TRBV6-5 with TRBJ2-7, with D possibly being TRBD2 (5 bases). CDR1 and CDR2 from the germline V gene are MNHEY and SVGAGI. The CDR3 has 15 amino acids. The germline V and J ends were trimmed by 0 bases and 3 bases, with 12 bases remaining between them. The CDR3 DNA reads TGTGCCAGCAGTTACTCGGCGCTAGAGGGCTACGAGCAGTACTTC. It yields the protein CASSYSALEGYEQYF.

The rearrangement links TRBV5-1 to TRBJ1-6; unclear D gene. This CDR3 contains 17 residues. The germline V and J ends were trimmed by 4 bases and 0 bases, with 14 bases remaining between them. CDR1 SGHRS and CDR2 YFSETQ come from the germline V gene. The CDR3 coding sequence is TGCGCCAGCAGCAAACTACCGAGTCCCTCCTATAATTCACCCCTCCACTTT. This gives the protein CASSKLPSPSYNSPLHF.

The V and J genes are TRBV5-6 and TRBJ2-5; D is uncertain. Germline-derived CDR1 and CDR2 are SGHDT and YYEEEE. The CDR3 contains 13 residues. V shed 4 bases and J shed 2 bases, with 9 bases lying between them. CDR3 DNA sequence: TGTGCCAGCAGCCGTTTCGTACAAGAGACCCAGTACTTC. It codes for CASSRFVQETQYF.

This chain links TRBV7-8 with TRBJ1-1; no definite D call. The CDR3 has 14 amino acids. CDR1 is SGHVS, CDR2 FQNEAQ, per germline. Trimming took off 5 bases at V and 1 base at J, with 11 bases between the two ends. DNA for the CDR3: TGTGCCAGCAGCCTAGACGGAGCGAACACTGAAGCTTTCTTT. Its translation: CASSLDGANTEAFF.

The chain joins TRBV2 to TRBJ2-5, with D unclear. In germline, CDR1 is SNHLY, CDR2 FYNNEI. The germline V and J ends were trimmed by 7 bases and 0 bases, with 12 bases remaining between them. The CDR3 is 14 amino acids. As DNA, the CDR3 is TGTGCCAGCATGAGCAGGCCTAACCAAGAGACCCAGTACTTC. This sequence encodes CASMSRPNQETQYF.

The J gene is TRBJ2-7, the V gene TRBV7-2, with 10 bases fitting TRBD2. V was clipped by 7 bases and J by 7 bases; unmatched bases: 16. The germline CDR1 and CDR2 sequences are SGHTA and FQGNSA. This CDR3 contains 16 residues. Here the CDR3 reads CASTAGGSGGIREQYF. In DNA, the CDR3 is TGTGCCAGCACCGCCGGGGGTAGCGGGGGGATTCGAGAGCAGTACTTC.

This sequence joins TRBV7-2 and TRBJ2-7, with a possible D match to TRBD2 (5 bases). This CDR3 has 19 amino acids. CDR1 and CDR2 from the germline V gene are SGHTA and FQGNSA. Trimming pared 7 bases from V and 0 bases from J, leaving 28 bases between. This CDR3 is CASTPASSQGLPSSYEQYF. The CDR3 DNA is TGTGCCAGCACCCCAGCCTCGAGCCAAGGACTTCCAAGCTCCTACGAGCAGTACTTC. Together with reference TRBV7-2 and TRBJ2-7, the CDR3 gives the full variable domain: GAGVSQSPSNKVTEKGKDVELRCDPISGHTALYWYRQSLGQGLEFLIYFQGNSAPDKSGLPSDRFSAERTGGSVSTLTIQRTQQEDSAVYLCASTPASSQGLPSSYEQYFGPGTRLTVT.